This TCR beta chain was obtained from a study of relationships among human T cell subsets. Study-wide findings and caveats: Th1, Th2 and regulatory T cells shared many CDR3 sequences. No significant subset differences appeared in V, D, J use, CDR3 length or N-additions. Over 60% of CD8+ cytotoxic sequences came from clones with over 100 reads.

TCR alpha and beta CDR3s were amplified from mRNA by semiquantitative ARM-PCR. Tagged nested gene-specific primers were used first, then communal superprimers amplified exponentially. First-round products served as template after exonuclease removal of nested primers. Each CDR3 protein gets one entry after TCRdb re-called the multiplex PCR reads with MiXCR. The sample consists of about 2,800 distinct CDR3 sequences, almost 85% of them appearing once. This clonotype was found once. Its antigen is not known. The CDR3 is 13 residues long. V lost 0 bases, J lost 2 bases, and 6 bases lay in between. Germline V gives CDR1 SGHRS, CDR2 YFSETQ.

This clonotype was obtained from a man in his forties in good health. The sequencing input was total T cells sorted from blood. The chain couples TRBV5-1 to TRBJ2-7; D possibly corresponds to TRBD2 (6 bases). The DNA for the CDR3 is TGCGCCAGCAGCTTGGAGCGGGCCTACGAGCAGTACTTC. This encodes CASSLERAYEQYF.